This T cell receptor (beta chain) appears in the sequencing data of a study of blood T cell repertoires in COVID-19 (dated by TCRdb to 2019 to 2021). In the study overall: Collaborator samples came from the United States, Italy and Spain and covered acute and convalescent phases of COVID-19. The prospective study material was composed of cDNA or gDNA derived from T cells, B-cell-depleted T cells, or PBMCs. Subjects who had been exposed to COVID-19, were actively infected with it, or had recovered from it provided the deeply sampled blood TCRbeta repertoires that made up the dataset. A freely available public database, intended as a resource for researchers studying the immune response to SARS-CoV-2, is where the repertoires were released. The samples were drawn from the first 160 participants of the ongoing ImmuneRACE study and from 1,254 subjects provided by 6 global collaborators. Nearly every sample came with metadata listing a de-identified subject ID, COVID-19 status, age in years and sex. Where available, HLA class I and class II types were obtained from metadata supplied by the sample provider rather than from assay-based typing. General findings and caveats noted by the study authors: The amount of clinical and demographic metadata varied by source and participant and was provided uncurated.

The V end gives up 3 bases and the J end 5 bases, leaving 3 bases in the junction not matched to a gene. CDR1 SEHNR and CDR2 FQNEAQ are derived from the germline V gene (reference sequence). From the cysteine up to the phenylalanine, the CDR3 has a length of 14 residues. This entry keeps only the CDR3 DNA: 42 bases, framed from base 1. About this clone itself: This clone's antigen is unknown. Base quality data are lacking; no much larger clone is found one base away.

Enrolling through a virtual design, the prospective study's participants ranged in age from roughly 18 to 90 years and lived across 20 to 30 United States geographic areas. In the prospective study, participants were assigned to cohorts based on the clinical history participants reported in a screening survey and a study questionnaire. Recovered participants in ImmuneRACE Cohort 3 were defined as having two consecutive negative NP/OP PCR tests, clearance from a healthcare professional, or resolution of symptoms. Mobile phlebotomists in the prospective study collected whole blood, serum and a nasopharyngeal or oropharyngeal swab from every participant. Prospective study participants could optionally give additional blood draws and questionnaires over an approximately 2-month period. Blood samples from the prospective study were shipped frozen or at room temperature prior to DNA extraction. The immunoSEQ Assay, a bias-controlled multiplex PCR, was used to amplify TCRbeta CDR3 regions from genomic DNA. The study's processing was this. Nucleated cell counts per sample were estimated from amplification of reference gene primers within the assay. To quantify the absolute abundance of each unique TCRbeta CDR3 rearrangement, sequence reads were collapsed and filtered. For each sample, productive Simpson clonality was calculated by taking the square root of Simpson's diversity index across productive rearrangements. Not all clones reach the TCRdb copy of this immuneACCESS table, which keeps in-frame sequences only. Checked studies attribute under half of the gap to unresolved V genes and leave the rest unexplained. V, J and clone size reflect that table, while D and trimming were determined from the DNA. The sample table holds approximately 300,000 clones, of which around 92% were seen once. Just under 9.5% of the sample is in the top ten clones.

The rearrangement joined TRBV7-9 to TRBJ1-1; 10 junctional bases match TRBD1. Specimen: PBMCs or T cells enriched from blood (not recorded which). The clonotype was recovered from a woman between 25 and 40 years old who had recovered from COVID-19. The nucleotide sequence is TGTGCCAGCAGCTTGACAGGGGGCGAGACTGAAGCTTTCTTT. This translates into CASSLTGGETEAFF. Reference TRBV7-9 and TRBJ1-1 proteins supply the regions before and after the CDR3; the full variable domain is: DTGVSQNPRHKITKRGQNVTFRCDPISEHNRLYWYRQTLGQGPEFLTYFQNEAQLEKSRLLSDRFSAERPKGSFSTLEIQRTEQGDSAMYLCASSLTGGETEAFFGQGTRLTVV.